This record looks at one TCR beta chain sequence and its context. The target of this receptor is not known. The record has no base qualities; no much larger clone is one base away. CDR1 and CDR2 were assigned from the germline V gene as MNHEY and SVGAGI. The CDR3 goes from the cysteine to the phenylalanine over 13 residues. Left in the record is the CDR3 DNA by itself, 39 bases read in frame from the first base. Trimming at the junction amounts to 8 bases on V and 4 bases on J, and the germline ends lie 14 bases apart. The immunoSEQ hsTCRB v3.0 assay was used at survey level resolution for TRB variable region sequencing. A depth of roughly 40,000-50,000 T-cell genomes per sample was targeted for TRB sequencing. Pooled TRB libraries were sequenced on an Illumina MiSeq with a v3 150-cycle kit. In the source study's methods: Repertoire analysis was run in R within a reproducible Nextflow workflow that covered QC, data transformation and analysis. LymphoSeq2, an R package for AIRR-Seq data exploration, was used to implement custom analyses. After excluding a handful of samples that yielded fewer than 5000 total TRB sequences, approximately 170 HIV repertoires remained for analysis. Among the 180 or so HIV repertoires that were kept, approximately 61 were collected before ART initiation and roughly 130 were collected after ART initiation. Repertoires were downsampled to 5000 TRB nucleotide sequences, and summary statistics were averaged over 100 downsampling iterations. The analysis kept only TRB sequences whose CDR3 regions were at least seven amino acids long. Two measures captured diversity: a Shannon entropy-derived clonality score and the Gini coefficient. In the repertoire networks, any two of the top 5000 CDR3 amino acid sequences were connected whenever the two sequences differed by an edit distance of one. Antigen specificity groups and MHC restriction were predicted for TRB CDR3 amino acid sequences with GLIPH2. Known CMV, EBV, HIV or tissue antigen associations were flagged by matching CDR3 amino acid sequences against VDJdb and McPAS-TCR. Pre-ART, post-ART and control groups were compared with Wilcoxon signed-rank tests and Holm-Bonferroni correction. TCRdb re-hosts the immuneACCESS table, in-frame sequences only. Its copies lack some clones; in the studies checked, an unresolved V gene accounts for under half of them, and the cause for the rest is not known. V, J and clone size are taken as reported in that table, and D and trimming were inferred from the DNA itself. Counted in this sample were some 30,000 clones; 75% to 95% of them appeared once. The ten largest make up roughly 4% of the sample.

Inclusion was restricted to participants for whom at least one PBMC sample before ART initiation and at least two post-ART samples were available. Treatment was received in the United States of America by all participants with HIV. Before DNA extraction, cryopreserved samples of roughly 0.9-11 million PBMC were thawed and then washed. At the time of the earliest PBMC sample for each participant with HIV, ages ranged from about 23 to 60 years. Per participant, PBMC samples came from 1-4 timepoints prior to ART initiation and 2-8 timepoints following ART initiation, for a median of 7 samples. Serial HIV viral load, CD4+ T-cell count, ART history and demographic data were obtained for every participant. Genomic DNA was extracted from unsorted PBMC with a Qiagen kit on a QIAcube, with processing performed in batches of 12 samples. The data stem from a study of long-term antiretroviral therapy in people with HIV (dated by TCRdb to about 2022). Notes on the research overall: The earliest samples were collected about a decade before the 2015 WHO recommendation for immediate ART, when ART was typically delayed until CD4 counts fell. No cross-contamination during QIAcube processing was shown when test extractions of a monoclonal T-cell line were performed alongside fewer than 35 polyclonal samples. Whether ART initiation and durable HIV suppression were associated with changes in peripheral blood TRB repertoire composition and diversity was tested in a retrospective serial study. Of the roughly 32 participants with HIV, fewer than twelve were female. From some 33 adults with confirmed HIV infection, the cohort provided under 200 cryopreserved PBMC samples, gathered serially across a mean of around six years (range 1-12).

Beyond this particular receptor, the publication reports: Inferences about post-ART repertoire changes were limited because no data were available on ART adherence, viral resistance or therapy changes. Expanded TRB clones identified before ART initiation dominated the repertoire across all time points, though the dominance fluctuated and decreased in many PLHIV after ART. The samples span the years 2004 to 2017, and the ART regimens used at that time may not be as effective as current regimens. A significant increase in TRB diversity was found to be associated with ART initiation, although TRB diversity was observed to remain significantly below that of transplant donor controls even after long-term ART. Because pre-ART samples had limited cell numbers, profiling was done on unsorted PBMC rather than on sorted CD4+ and CD8+ T cells. CDR3 length ranges in HIV repertoires were narrower than in controls, and network structure suggested an antigen-experienced repertoire with only a slight naive shift after ART. Because PBMC availability was limited, only the TCR beta chain was sequenced, with no alpha chain pairing.

The chain is encoded by TRBV6-5 joined to TRBJ1-2, and perhaps TRBD1 as D gene, on 5 matching bases. The source material was unsorted PBMCs, sampled 5.2 years after starting antiretroviral therapy. The sequence came from a woman in her forties with HIV. The sequenced DNA: TGTGCCAGCCGTTGGGAGGGGTCCTATGGCTACACCTTC. It translates as CASRWEGSYGYTF.